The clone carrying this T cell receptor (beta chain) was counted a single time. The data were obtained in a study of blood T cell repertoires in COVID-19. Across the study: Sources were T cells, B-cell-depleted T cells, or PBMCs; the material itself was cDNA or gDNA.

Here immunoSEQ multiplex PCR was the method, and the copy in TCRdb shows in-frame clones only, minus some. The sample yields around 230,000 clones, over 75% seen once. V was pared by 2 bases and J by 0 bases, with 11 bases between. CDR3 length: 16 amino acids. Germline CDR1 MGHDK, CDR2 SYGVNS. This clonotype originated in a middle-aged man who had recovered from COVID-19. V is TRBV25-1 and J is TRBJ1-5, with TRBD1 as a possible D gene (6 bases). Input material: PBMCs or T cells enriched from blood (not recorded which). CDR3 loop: CASSERGHSSNQPQHF. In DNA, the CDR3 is TGTGCCAGCAGTGAAAGGGGACACTCTAGCAATCAGCCCCAGCATTTT.